This T cell receptor beta chain appears in the sequencing data of a study of cytomegalovirus exposure and HLA in healthy donors. Overall study findings and caveats: Clusters of TCRs from the first cohort tended to co-occur in the approximately 130 validation repertoires (as a later analysis found). In vitro experiments confirmed that three CMV-associated chains were specific for CMV antigens. The study labeled about 160 TCR beta chains cytomegalovirus-associated.

The donors were part of the validation cohort, which consisted of some 120 subjects and was separate from the first cohort of about 720 subjects. About this clone itself: Its antigen remains unknown.

This table comes from immunoSEQ multiplex PCR, and its TCRdb copy is limited to in-frame clones, with some not included. The repertoire holds roughly 310,000 clones, 70% to 90% seen once, with around 0.96% in the top ten. The CDR3 extends over 15 amino acids. Germline V gene data show CDR1 as SGHDT and CDR2 as YYEEEE. With V trimmed by 1 base and J by 6 bases, 6 bases remained unmatched. This receptor was taken from a man younger than 45 in good health and CMV-seronegative. V usage is TRBV5-6 and J usage is TRBJ2-3, with 9 bases matching TRBD1. The material sequenced was PBMCs. The CDR3 reads CASSLWTGDADTQYF. The CDR3 nucleotides read TGTGCCAGCAGCTTGTGGACAGGGGATGCGGATACGCAGTATTTT.